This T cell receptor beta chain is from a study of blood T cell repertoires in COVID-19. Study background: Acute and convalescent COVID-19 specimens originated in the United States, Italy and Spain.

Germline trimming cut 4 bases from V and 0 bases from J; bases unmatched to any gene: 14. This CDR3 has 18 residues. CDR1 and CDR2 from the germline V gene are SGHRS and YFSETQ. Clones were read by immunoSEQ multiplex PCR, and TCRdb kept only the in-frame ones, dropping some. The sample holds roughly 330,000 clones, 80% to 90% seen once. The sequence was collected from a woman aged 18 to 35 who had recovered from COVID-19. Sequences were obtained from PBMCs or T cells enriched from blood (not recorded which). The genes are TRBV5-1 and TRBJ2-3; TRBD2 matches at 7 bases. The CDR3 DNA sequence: TGCGCCAGCAGCAGAGGACTAGGCCAATCGCCTAGCACAGATACGCAGTATTTT. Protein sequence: CASSRGLGQSPSTDTQYF.